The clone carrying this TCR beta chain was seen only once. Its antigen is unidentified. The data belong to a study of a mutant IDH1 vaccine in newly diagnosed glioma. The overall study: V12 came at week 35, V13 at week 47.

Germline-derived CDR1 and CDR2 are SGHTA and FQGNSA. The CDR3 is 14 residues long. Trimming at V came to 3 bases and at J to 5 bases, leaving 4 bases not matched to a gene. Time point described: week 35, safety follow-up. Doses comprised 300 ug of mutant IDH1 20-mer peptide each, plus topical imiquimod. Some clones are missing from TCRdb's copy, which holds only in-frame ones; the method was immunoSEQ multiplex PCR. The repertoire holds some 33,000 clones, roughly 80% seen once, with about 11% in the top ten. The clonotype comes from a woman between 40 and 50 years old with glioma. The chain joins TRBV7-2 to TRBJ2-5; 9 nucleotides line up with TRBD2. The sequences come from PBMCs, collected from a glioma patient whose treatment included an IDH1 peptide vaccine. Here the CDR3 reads CASSFWTSEETQYF. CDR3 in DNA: TGTGCCAGCAGCTTCTGGACTAGCGAGGAGACCCAGTACTTC. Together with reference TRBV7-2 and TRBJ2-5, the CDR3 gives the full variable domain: GAGVSQSPSNKVTEKGKDVELRCDPISGHTALYWYRQSLGQGLEFLIYFQGNSAPDKSGLPSDRFSAERTGGSVSTLTIQRTQQEDSAVYLCASSFWTSEETQYFGPGTRLLVL.